This paragraph covers one TCR beta chain sequence. This clone was seen a single time. This receptor's antigen is unknown. It has no much larger one-base neighbor in the sample; base qualities were not kept. The junction carries 10 bases between V and J, which are trimmed by 8 bases and 0 bases respectively. The CDR3 covers 14 residues, taking in both the cysteine and the phenylalanine. CDR3 DNA is the only sequence kept; it has 42 bases, read in frame from the first base. Based on the germline V gene, the CDR1 and CDR2 sequences are MNHEY and SVGAGI. TCRbeta CDR3 regions were amplified from genomic DNA using the immunoSEQ Assay, a bias-controlled multiplex PCR. As for the authors' bioinformatics: The number of nucleated cells in each sample was estimated from the amplification of reference gene primers within the assay. To quantify the absolute abundance of each unique TCRbeta CDR3 rearrangement, sequence reads were collapsed and filtered. Productive Simpson clonality was computed per sample as the square root of Simpson's diversity index over productive rearrangements. Not all clones reach the TCRdb copy of this immuneACCESS table, which keeps in-frame sequences only. Checked studies attribute under half of the gap to unresolved V genes and leave the rest unexplained. V, J and clone size are taken as reported in that table, and D and trimming were inferred from the DNA itself. The sample includes around 29,000 clones, with around 89% observed a single time. The top ten hold about 6% of the sample.

This record belongs to a study of blood T cell repertoires in COVID-19 (dated by TCRdb to between 2020 and 2021). Looking at the study overall: The collaborator samples originated in the United States, Italy and Spain and spanned the acute and convalescent phases of COVID-19. Deeply sampled blood TCRbeta repertoires from subjects exposed to, actively infected with, or recovered from COVID-19 were included in the dataset. A de-identified subject ID, COVID-19 status, age in years and sex were almost always included in the sample metadata. The samples were drawn from the first 160 participants of the ongoing ImmuneRACE study and from over 950 subjects provided by 6 global collaborators. Where available, HLA class I and class II types were taken from metadata supplied by the sample provider and were not determined by assay-based typing. The repertoires were released in a freely available public database meant as a resource for research on the immune response to SARS-CoV-2. The material from the prospective study consisted of cDNA or gDNA derived from T cells, B-cell-depleted T cells, or PBMCs. Results the study describes overall, beyond this receptor: How much clinical and demographic metadata was included differed by source and by participant, and the metadata was provided uncurated.

The collaborating institutions used their own protocols to collect whole blood in K2EDTA tubes. For TCRbeta analysis, collaborators shipped samples in one of three forms: frozen whole blood, isolated PBMCs, or DNA extracted from either of those sample types. This chain is built from TRBV6-5 and TRBJ1-4; the D gene assignment is ambiguous. Specimen: peripheral blood. This receptor was obtained from a human donor in a cohort sampled during active COVID-19. In nucleotides, the sequence is TGTGCCAGCGGCGGTCCATCAACTAATGAAAAACTGTTTTTT. Its protein product is CASGGPSTNEKLFF.